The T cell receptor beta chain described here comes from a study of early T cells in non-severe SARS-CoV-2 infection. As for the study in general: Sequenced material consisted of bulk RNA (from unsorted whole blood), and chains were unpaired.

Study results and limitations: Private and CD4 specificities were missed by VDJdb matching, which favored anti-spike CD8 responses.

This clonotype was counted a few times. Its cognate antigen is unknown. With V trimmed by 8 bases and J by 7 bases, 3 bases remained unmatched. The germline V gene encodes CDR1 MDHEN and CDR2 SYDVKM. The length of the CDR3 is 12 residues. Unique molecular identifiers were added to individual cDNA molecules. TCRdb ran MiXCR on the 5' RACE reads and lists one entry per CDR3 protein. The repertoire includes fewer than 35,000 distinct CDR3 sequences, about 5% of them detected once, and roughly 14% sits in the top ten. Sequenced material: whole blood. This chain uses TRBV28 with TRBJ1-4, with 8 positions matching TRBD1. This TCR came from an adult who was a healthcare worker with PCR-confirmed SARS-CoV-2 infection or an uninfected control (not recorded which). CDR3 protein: CASQGAGEKLFF. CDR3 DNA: TGTGCCAGCCAGGGGGCCGGTGAAAAACTGTTTTTT.